This T cell receptor beta chain was profiled in a study of cytomegalovirus exposure and HLA in healthy donors. Study-wide background: In a previous analysis, some 120 million unique TCR beta sequences were found from approximately 180 million T cells.

To note about this clone: The antigen remains unidentified.

Germline CDR1 and CDR2: MNHNY and SVGAGI (reference sequence). V lost 7 bases to trimming and J lost 3 bases; unmatched junction nucleotides: 9. CDR3 length: 14 amino acids. Primers for the PCR totalled 60 Vbeta and 13 Jbeta. Per the original methods: Later reanalysis found approximately 76 million unique TCR beta chains, about 10 million of them shared. Some clones are missing from TCRdb's copy, which holds only in-frame ones; the method was immunoSEQ multiplex PCR. The V and J calls and clone size are taken from that table; D and trimming were inferred from the DNA. The sample records 240,000 or so clones, about 81% being singletons. Study-wide results and limits: According to a later analysis, donors in an Asian-associated ancestry cluster reportedly had fewer N-insertions than the approximately 670-donor mean.

This chain connects TRBV6-6 to TRBJ2-7; 7 bases align to TRBD2. This receptor was taken from a middle-aged woman in good health and CMV-seropositive. Sequencing input: PBMCs. CDR3 bases: TGTGCCAGCACCTCCGGGACTACATTCTACGAGCAGTACTTC. The encoded protein is CASTSGTTFYEQYF.